The 18 T cell receptor beta chains below come from one sample, sequenced in a study of cytomegalovirus exposure and HLA in healthy donors. The PCR ran on 60 Vbeta and 13 Jbeta primers. Method: immunoSEQ multiplex PCR; TCRdb's copy keeps in-frame clones and lacks some. The table lists approximately 110,000 clones, 67% of them singletons, with roughly 8.7% in the top ten. The sample comprised PBMCs. All receptors come from a man aged 18-30 years in good health and CMV-seropositive.

This clone occurred a few times. The rearrangement uses TRBV29-1 and TRBJ1-2; no clear D gene. Germline V CDR1 and CDR2: SQVTM, ANQGSEA. Trimming took off 4 bases at V and 3 bases at J, with 9 bases between the two ends. The CDR3 totals 12 residues. The CDR3 nucleotides are TGCAGCGTTGTAAGCACGGACTATGGCTACACCTTC. Its translation is CSVVSTDYGYTF.

The chain links TRBV10-2 to TRBJ2-7; TRBD1 is a possible D gene (6 bases). The germline gives CDR1 WSHSY, CDR2 SAAADI. V shed 6 bases and J shed 7 bases, with 19 bases lying between them. The CDR3 has 14 residues. This chain's CDR3 is CASSPWGITGEQYV. DNA for the CDR3: TGCGCCAGCAGCCCCTGGGGGATAACAGGGGAGCAGTACGTC.

This chain uses TRBV7-9 with TRBJ1-1, with 8 bases aligning to TRBD1. With 3 bases clipped from V and 8 bases from J, the junction kept 2 bases outside the gene matches. Germline CDR1 is SEHNR and CDR2 is FQNEAQ (reference sequence). The CDR3 has 12 amino acids. CDR3 in DNA: TGTGCCAGCAGCTTGAGGGACAGGGAAGCTTTCTTT. It translates to CASSLRDREAFF.

The chain combines TRBV7-2 with TRBJ1-5; no clear D. CDR3 size: 16 residues. V gave up 2 bases and J gave up 6 bases, with 17 bases separating them. Germline assignment: CDR1 SGHTA and CDR2 FQGNSA. The CDR3 DNA reads as TGTGCCAGCAGCTTATTATCTTCCGGGTTAGGTCAGCCCCAGCATTTT. This sequence encodes CASSLLSSGLGQPQHF.

As regards this clone: One junction end does not reproduce the germline sequence, and a read error may be involved. The chain recombines TRBV2 with TRBJ1-5, with 8 bases aligning to TRBD1. The CDR3 has 14 amino acids. The germline gives CDR1 SNHLY, CDR2 FYNNEI. The CDR3 sequence: CASREDRGRGPQHF. CDR3 in DNA: TGTGCCAGCAGGGAAGACAGGGGCCGGGGGCCCCAGCATTTT.

The chain uses TRBV4-2 and TRBJ2-5; 11 bases fit TRBD2. Judging by the DNA end, TRBJ2-7 fits better; the J call may be wrong. This CDR3 has 21 residues. Germline V gene sequence: CDR1 LGHNA, CDR2 YNFKEQ. Here the CDR3 reads CASSQEARAQGLAVTSYEQYF. CDR3 sequence (DNA): TGTGCCAGCAGCCAAGAGGCAAGGGCCCAGGGACTAGCGGTAACCTCCTACGAGCAGTACTTC.

This clone has only one observation. V is TRBV30 and J is TRBJ2-7, with D tentatively TRBD1 (6 bases). This CDR3 has 16 residues. Germline CDR1 is GTSNPN and CDR2 is SVGIG (reference sequence). Trimming cost V 3 bases and J 1 base, with 19 bases left between them. CDR3 sequence: CAWSRKGTQGSYEQYF. In DNA form, the CDR3 reads TGTGCCTGGAGCCGAAAGGGGACACAGGGATCCTACGAGCAGTACTTC.

This clone was recorded once. The gene calls are TRBV10-1 and TRBJ1-1, with a possible D match to TRBD1 (6 bases). The CDR3 has 14 amino acids. Germline V gene data show CDR1 as WNHNN and CDR2 as SYGVQD (reference sequence). V dropped 3 bases and J dropped 0 bases, with 8 bases sitting between them. For the CDR3, the DNA is TGCGCCAGCAGTGACGGACAGTTGAACACTGAAGCTTTCTTT. This translates into CASSDGQLNTEAFF.

This sequence joins TRBV27 and TRBJ2-2; 7 nucleotides align to TRBD2. The germline gives CDR1 MNHEY, CDR2 SMNVEV (reference sequence). The V segment lost 4 bases and the J segment 7 bases; nucleotides outside the gene matches: 6. This CDR3 spans 14 amino acids. In DNA, the CDR3 is TGTGCCAGCAGTTGGGCGGCTAGCGGCGGGGAGCTGTTTTTT. Amino acids: CASSWAASGGELFF.

CDR3 nucleotide sequence: TGTGCCAGCAGCTTGGAGAGTTCAGAGACCCAGTACTTC. It specifies CASSLESSETQYF. The chain is built from TRBV7-9 and TRBJ2-5, with D unclear. Trimming took 3 bases from V and 4 from J, leaving 9 bases between them. This CDR3 spans 13 amino acids. Germline-derived CDR1 and CDR2 are SEHNR and FQNEAQ (reference sequence).

CDR3 region: CASTAGQKDSPLHF. DNA of the CDR3: TGCGCCAGCACCGCAGGACAGAAGGATTCACCCCTCCACTTT. The J gene is TRBJ1-6, the V gene TRBV5-1, with D possibly matching TRBD1 (6 bases). There are 14 residues in the CDR3. Germline CDR1 is SGHRS and CDR2 is YFSETQ. The V and J ends lost 6 bases and 8 bases respectively, with 15 bases between them. Filled out from reference TRBV5-1 and TRBJ1-6, the complete variable domain reads KAGVTQTPRYLIKTRGQQVTLSCSPISGHRSVSWYQQTPGQGLQFLFEYFSETQRNKGNFPGRFSGRQFSNSRSEMNVSTLELGDSALYLCASTAGQKDSPLHFGNGTRLTVT.

The chain links TRBV20-1 to TRBJ2-1, with D unresolved. Germline V CDR1 and CDR2: DFQATT, SNEGSKA (reference sequence). V dropped 6 bases and J dropped 5 bases, with 8 bases sitting between them. The CDR3 is made up of 11 amino acids. CDR3 sequence reads: CSASYHNEQFF. CDR3 DNA: TGCAGTGCATCCTATCACAATGAGCAGTTCTTC.

The chain employs TRBV27 and TRBJ1-1, with a possible D match to TRBD1 (5 bases). CDR1 is MNHEY, CDR2 SMNVEV, per germline (reference sequence). The CDR3 loop spans 14 amino acids. Trimming pared 6 bases from V and 2 bases from J, leaving 13 bases between. CDR3 loop: CASRPGGGNTEAFF. CDR3 DNA: TGTGCCAGCAGGCCGGGGGGGGGAAACACTGAAGCTTTCTTT.

This clone was recorded once. The gene calls are TRBV19 and TRBJ2-3; 9 bases are shared with TRBD1. Germline V gene sequence: CDR1 LNHDA, CDR2 SQIVND (reference sequence). There are 16 residues in the CDR3. With V trimmed by 6 bases and J by 3 bases, 10 bases remained unmatched. The CDR3 loop is CASRPQGAVVTDTQYF. CDR3 nucleotide sequence: TGTGCCAGTAGACCACAGGGGGCGGTCGTAACAGATACGCAGTATTTT.

CDR3 nucleotides: TGTGCCAGCAGTGCAAAGGCGGGCGGCTACACCTTC. Translating it yields CASSAKAGGYTF. The V call is TRBV28, the J call TRBJ1-2; D remains ambiguous. CDR1 and CDR2 (germline): MDHEN, SYDVKM. V was pared by 5 bases and J by 8 bases, with 12 bases between. This CDR3 contains 12 residues.

The chain combines TRBV10-3 with TRBJ1-3; D not certain. Trimming left V 8 bases short and J 0 bases short, with 11 bases between. The CDR3 is 14 amino acids. Germline values: CDR1 ENHRY, CDR2 SYGVKD. CDR3 coding DNA: TGTGCCATCCGTCCCGATAGCTCTGGAAACACCATATATTTT. Protein product: CAIRPDSSGNTIYF.

The rearrangement uses TRBV5-1 and TRBJ2-5; D is ambiguous. Germline V gene data show CDR1 as SGHRS and CDR2 as YFSETQ. The CDR3 has 13 amino acids. V was shortened by 5 bases and J by 4 bases, with 12 bases between the two germline ends. This CDR3 is CASRVGPTETQYF. CDR3 DNA: TGCGCCAGCAGGGTGGGCCCGACAGAGACCCAGTACTTC. The variable domain in full, with the rest retrieved from reference TRBV5-1 and TRBJ2-5, is KAGVTQTPRYLIKTRGQQVTLSCSPISGHRSVSWYQQTPGQGLQFLFEYFSETQRNKGNFPGRFSGRQFSNSRSEMNVSTLELGDSALYLCASRVGPTETQYFGPGTRLLVL.

The CDR3 DNA follows: TGTGCCAGCAGGGAGGGGACAGGCCTAAATCAGCCCCAGCATTTT. Protein sequence: CASREGTGLNQPQHF. V usage is TRBV2 and J usage is TRBJ1-5; TRBD1 aligns across 8 bases. The CDR3 loop spans 15 amino acids. V was clipped by 6 bases and J by 4 bases; unmatched bases: 8. Germline lookup yields CDR1 SNHLY and CDR2 FYNNEI.